Below, 12 T cell receptor beta chains from the same sample are listed, as sequenced in a study of cytomegalovirus exposure and HLA in healthy donors. Primers: 60 Vbeta forward and 13 Jbeta reverse. Assay used: immunoSEQ multiplex PCR; TCRdb lists only in-frame clones, some missing. The sample lists about 130,000 clones, 74% seen once, with 6.6% in the top ten. The sample taken for sequencing was PBMCs. Receptors originate from a man aged 40-55 years in good health and CMV-seropositive.

This chain connects TRBV13 to TRBJ1-3; TRBD1 might be the D (6 bases). The CDR3 covers 13 residues. V lost 5 bases to trimming and J lost 8 bases, with 13 bases between them. Per germline, CDR1 PRHDT and CDR2 FYEKMQ (reference sequence). The CDR3, as DNA: TGTGCCAGCAGCATATACAGGGCTGACACCATATATTTT. Translation: CASSIYRADTIYF.

The J gene is TRBJ2-7, the V gene TRBV7-9, with TRBD1 identical over 8 bases. The CDR3 length is 14 residues. V was clipped by 5 bases and J by 4 bases; unmatched bases: 7. From germline, CDR1 is SEHNR and CDR2 FQNEAQ (reference sequence). DNA for the CDR3: TGTGCCAGCAGCCATGGACAGGGCAAATACGAGCAGTACTTC. It translates to CASSHGQGKYEQYF.

The J gene is TRBJ1-6, the V gene TRBV15; D unresolved. There are 14 residues in the CDR3. Germline assignment: CDR1 LNHNV and CDR2 YYDKDF (reference sequence). V dropped 0 bases and J dropped 7 bases, with 7 bases sitting between them. The CDR3 sequence is CATSRDAENSPLHF. CDR3 in DNA: TGTGCCACCAGCAGAGATGCGGAGAATTCACCCCTCCACTTT.

The rearrangement links TRBV7-8 to TRBJ2-5; D is perhaps TRBD1 (6 bases). The V end lost 0 bases, the J end lost 5 bases, and 13 bases lay between the germline ends. Looked up from germline, CDR1 is SGHVS and CDR2 is FQNEAQ. CDR3 size: 15 residues. CDR3 nucleotides: TGTGCCAGCAGCTTAGCTAAACAGGGCGGGGAGACCCAGTACTTC. Protein product: CASSLAKQGGETQYF.

The gene calls are TRBV18 and TRBJ1-5, with D hard to call. From germline, CDR1 is KGHSH and CDR2 LQKENI. Trimming left V 3 bases short and J 0 bases short, with 12 bases between. This CDR3 is 16 amino acids long. The CDR3 loop is CASSPAVSHSNQPQHF. Here the CDR3 DNA reads TGTGCCAGCTCACCCGCCGTGAGCCATAGCAATCAGCCCCAGCATTTT.

This clone turned up a few times. The chain combines TRBV9 with TRBJ2-1, with 9 bases identical to TRBD1. The J segment lost 8 bases and the V segment lost 0 bases, leaving 6 bases of the junction unmatched. Germline V gene sequence: CDR1 SGDLS, CDR2 YYNGEE. The length of the CDR3 is 15 residues. The CDR3 bases are TGTGCCAGCAGCGTAGAGGAGGGGACAGGGCATGAGCAGTTCTTC. Amino acid sequence: CASSVEEGTGHEQFF.

The chain has TRBV29-1 and TRBJ2-1; 7 bases agree with TRBD1. Unmatched junction bases numbered 7, after V lost 6 bases and J lost 5 bases. CDR3 size: 13 residues. Germline V gene data show CDR1 as SQVTM and CDR2 as ANQGSEA. The CDR3: CSVSRDSNNEQFF. The CDR3 DNA follows: TGCAGCGTCTCTCGGGACAGCAACAATGAGCAGTTCTTC.

This chain joins TRBV27 and TRBJ2-6, with 9 bases lining up with TRBD2. J gave up 2 bases and V 5 bases, and 10 bases lay outside the gene matches. The CDR3 spans 18 residues. Germline V gene lookup returns CDR1 MNHEY and CDR2 SMNVEV (reference sequence). This CDR3 is CASSPLLAGVPGANVLTF. In DNA form, the CDR3 reads TGTGCCAGCAGTCCCTTATTAGCGGGAGTTCCTGGGGCCAACGTCCTGACTTTC.

The chain employs TRBV6-5 and TRBJ1-3, with unresolved D. The CDR3 extends over 14 amino acids. V was pared by 6 bases and J by 1 base, with 10 bases between. Germline V gene sequence: CDR1 MNHEY, CDR2 SVGAGI. The CDR3 DNA reads as TGTGCCAGCAGCCTAGAATGGTCTGGAAACACCATATATTTT. Its translation: CASSLEWSGNTIYF.

The chain combines TRBV2 with TRBJ2-7; 9 bases line up with TRBD1. V lost 7 bases to trimming and J lost 0 bases; unmatched junction nucleotides: 4. The germline V gene encodes CDR1 SNHLY and CDR2 FYNNEI. The CDR3 is made up of 14 amino acids. The CDR3 reads CASKRDRVSYEQYF. In DNA form, the CDR3 reads TGTGCCAGCAAACGGGACAGGGTCTCCTACGAGCAGTACTTC.

The chain uses TRBV5-1 and TRBJ1-1; D perhaps matches TRBD1 (5 bases). This CDR3 has 14 residues. Germline CDR1 SGHRS, CDR2 YFSETQ. The germline V and J ends were trimmed by 4 bases and 4 bases, with 14 bases remaining between them. For the CDR3, the DNA is TGCGCCAGCAGCAGCTCGGGGGAGGGCACTGAAGCTTTCTTT. Protein product: CASSSSGEGTEAFF.

This clone was seen just once. V and J are TRBV30 and TRBJ1-3; 7 nucleotides agree with TRBD1. V shed 1 base and J 0 bases; nucleotides not matched to a gene: 9. In germline, CDR1 is GTSNPN, CDR2 SVGIG (reference sequence). The CDR3 runs 17 residues. The CDR3 region is CAWSESRDSFSGNTIYF. The CDR3 nucleotides read TGTGCCTGGAGTGAATCTAGGGACAGTTTCTCTGGAAACACCATATATTTT.